This T cell receptor (beta chain) was recorded in a study of shared clonotypes between healthy human individuals. Regarding the study as a whole: Exclusively blood specimens were collected; tissue repertoires likely differ.

Donors, without exception, were Caucasian adults residing in Nashville, Tennessee. For unsorted samples, genomic DNA was extracted from 94 million or so PBMCs. Per the original data handling: Junction-only immunoSEQ sequences carried no quality scores, so filtering differed. Generated by immunoSEQ multiplex PCR, the TCRdb table keeps only in-frame clones and is missing some. Clone size and V and J calls were adopted from that table, with D and trimming inferred from the DNA. The profile covers 450,000 to 600,000 clones, with 70% to 80% appearing a single time and 10% to 15% taken by the ten largest. Comment on this clone: Its target is not known.

This receptor was obtained from a woman in her forties in good health. Some clones in this sample may be carry-over from other donors' samples. Material for sequencing was PBMCs.

Here the CDR3 reads CASSLVGNTIYF. In DNA, the CDR3 is TGTGCCAGCAGCTTAGTTGGAAACACCATATATTTT. The gene calls are TRBV7-9 and TRBJ1-3, with D hard to call. V gave up 1 base and J gave up 3 bases, with 1 base separating them. In germline, CDR1 is SEHNR, CDR2 FQNEAQ (reference sequence). This CDR3 is 12 amino acids long.